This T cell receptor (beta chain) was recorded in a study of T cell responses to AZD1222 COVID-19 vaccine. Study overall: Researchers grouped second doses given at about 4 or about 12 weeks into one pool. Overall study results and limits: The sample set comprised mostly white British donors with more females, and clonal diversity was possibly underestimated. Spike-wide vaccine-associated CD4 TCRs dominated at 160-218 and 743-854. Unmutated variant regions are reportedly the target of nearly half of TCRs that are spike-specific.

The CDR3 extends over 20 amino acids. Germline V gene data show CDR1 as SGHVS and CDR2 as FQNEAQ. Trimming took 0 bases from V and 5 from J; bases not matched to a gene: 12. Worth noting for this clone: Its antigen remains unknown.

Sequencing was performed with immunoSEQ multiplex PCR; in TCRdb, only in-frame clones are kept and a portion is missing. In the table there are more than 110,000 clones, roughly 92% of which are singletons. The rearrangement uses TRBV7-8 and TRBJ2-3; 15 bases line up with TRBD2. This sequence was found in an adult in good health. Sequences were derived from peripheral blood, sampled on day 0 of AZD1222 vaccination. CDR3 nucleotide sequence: TGTGCCAGCAGCTTAGCGAGGACTAGCGGGAGGGAGGAGGCACAAGATACGCAGTATTTT. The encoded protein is CASSLARTSGREEAQDTQYF.